Included here is one T cell receptor beta chain sequence, with context. This specimen comes from a study of OX40 agonist ivuxolimab in advanced cancers. Study as a whole: An agonistic human IgG2 monoclonal antibody against OX40 (CD134) was given. Every patient in dose escalation had hepatocellular carcinoma, melanoma, renal cell or head and neck cancer.

Clones were read by immunoSEQ multiplex PCR, and TCRdb kept only the in-frame ones, dropping some. This table holds more than 65,000 clones, around 78% found once. Germline V lookup: CDR1 SGHRS, CDR2 YFSETQ. V was clipped by 2 bases and J by 3 bases; unmatched bases: 2. The CDR3 contains 15 residues. The V and J genes are TRBV5-1 and TRBJ2-2, with 9 bases identical to TRBD2. This material consisted of CD4+ or CD8+ T cells sorted from blood, taken in a trial of the OX40 agonist ivuxolimab. The clonotype was recovered from an adult with an advanced solid tumor such as melanoma, head and neck, liver or kidney cancer. The CDR3 loop is CASSFSGRDTGELFF. Here the CDR3 DNA reads TGCGCCAGCAGCTTTAGCGGGAGAGACACCGGGGAGCTGTTTTTT. The variable domain in full, with the rest retrieved from reference TRBV5-1 and TRBJ2-2, is KAGVTQTPRYLIKTRGQQVTLSCSPISGHRSVSWYQQTPGQGLQFLFEYFSETQRNKGNFPGRFSGRQFSNSRSEMNVSTLELGDSALYLCASSFSGRDTGELFFGEGSRLTVL.